This entry describes one T cell receptor (beta chain). V was clipped by 0 bases and J by 4 bases; unmatched bases: 4. The V gene's germline CDR1 is SGHKS and CDR2 YYEKEE (reference sequence). This CDR3 spans 14 amino acids. In the original workflow: Estimation of nucleated cell counts relied on the amplification of reference gene primers. Produced via immunoSEQ multiplex PCR; TCRdb's table is partial and in-frame only. V and J calls plus clone size are reproduced from that table; the DNA served to infer D and trimming. The repertoire holds 250,000 to 300,000 clones, with 83% as singletons. The sample is drawn from a study of blood T cell repertoires in COVID-19. Study details: The United States, Italy and Spain provided the acute and convalescent COVID-19 samples. Nucleic acid was either cDNA or gDNA, and it came from T cells, B-cell-depleted T cells, or PBMCs.

This receptor was obtained from a man aged 55-75 years who had recovered from COVID-19. The V call is TRBV5-5, the J call TRBJ2-7; 7 bases are a match to TRBD1. What was sequenced was peripheral blood. CDR3: CASSLETGRYEQYF. CDR3 nucleotides: TGTGCCAGCAGCTTGGAGACAGGGAGATACGAGCAGTACTTC.